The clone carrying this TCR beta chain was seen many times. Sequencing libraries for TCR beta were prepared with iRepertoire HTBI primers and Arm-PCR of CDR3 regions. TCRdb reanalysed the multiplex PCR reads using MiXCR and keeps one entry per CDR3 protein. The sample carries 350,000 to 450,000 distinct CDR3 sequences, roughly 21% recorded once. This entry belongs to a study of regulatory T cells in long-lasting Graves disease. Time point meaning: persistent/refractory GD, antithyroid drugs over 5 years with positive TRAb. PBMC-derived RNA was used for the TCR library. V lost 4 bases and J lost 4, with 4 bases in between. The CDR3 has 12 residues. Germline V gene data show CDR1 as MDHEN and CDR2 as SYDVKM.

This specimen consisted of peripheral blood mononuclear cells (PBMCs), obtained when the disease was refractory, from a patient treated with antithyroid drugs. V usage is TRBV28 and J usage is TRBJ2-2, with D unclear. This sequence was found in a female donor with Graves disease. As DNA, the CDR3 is TGTGCCAGCAGTTGGACCACCGGGGAGCTGTTTTTT. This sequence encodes CASSWTTGELFF.